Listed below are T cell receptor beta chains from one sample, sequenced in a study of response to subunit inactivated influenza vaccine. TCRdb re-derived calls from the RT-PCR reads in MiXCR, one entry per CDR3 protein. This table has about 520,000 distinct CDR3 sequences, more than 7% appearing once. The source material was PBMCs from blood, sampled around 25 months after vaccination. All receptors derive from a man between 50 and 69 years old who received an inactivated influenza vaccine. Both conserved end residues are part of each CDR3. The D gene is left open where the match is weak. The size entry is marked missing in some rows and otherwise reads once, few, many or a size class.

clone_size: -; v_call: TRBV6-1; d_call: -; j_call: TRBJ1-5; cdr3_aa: CASRPGSGNQPQHF; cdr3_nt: TGTGCCAGCAGGCCGGGGTCGGGCAATCAGCCCCAGCATTTT
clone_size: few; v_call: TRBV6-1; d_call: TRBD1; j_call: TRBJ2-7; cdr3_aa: CASRKTGGYEQYF; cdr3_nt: TGTGCCAGCAGAAAAACAGGGGGCTACGAGCAGTACTTC
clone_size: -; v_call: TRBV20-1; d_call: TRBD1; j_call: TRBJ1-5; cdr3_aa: CSARPPQGTNQPQHF; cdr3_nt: TGCAGTGCTCGGCCCCCACAGGGGACGAATCAGCCCCAGCATTTT
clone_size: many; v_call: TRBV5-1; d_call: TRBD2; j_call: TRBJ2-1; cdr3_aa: CASSPRLAGLGEQFF; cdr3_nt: TGCGCCAGCAGCCCCAGACTAGCGGGATTAGGTGAGCAGTTCTTC
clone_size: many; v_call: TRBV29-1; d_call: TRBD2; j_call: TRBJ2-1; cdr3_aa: CSVEVGTSGRAIGEQFF; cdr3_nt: TGCAGCGTTGAAGTGGGGACTAGCGGGAGGGCCATCGGTGAGCAGTTCTTC
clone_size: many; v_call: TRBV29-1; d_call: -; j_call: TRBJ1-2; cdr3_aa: CSVDGAGSAYTF; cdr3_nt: TGCAGCGTCGACGGGGCGGGTTCTGCCTACACCTTC
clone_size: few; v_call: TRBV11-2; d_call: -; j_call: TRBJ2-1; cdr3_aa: CASSLTWGRISGYNEQFF; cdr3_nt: TGTGCCAGCAGCTTAACATGGGGGCGAATCTCAGGTTACAATGAGCAGTTCTTC
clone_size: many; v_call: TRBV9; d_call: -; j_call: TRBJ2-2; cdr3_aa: CASSVATRNGELFF; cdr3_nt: TGTGCCAGCAGCGTAGCTACTAGGAACGGGGAGCTGTTTTTT
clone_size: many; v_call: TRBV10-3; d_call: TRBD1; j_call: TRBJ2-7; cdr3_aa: CAIRDRGGEQYF; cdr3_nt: TGTGCCATCAGGGACAGGGGAGGCGAGCAGTACTTC
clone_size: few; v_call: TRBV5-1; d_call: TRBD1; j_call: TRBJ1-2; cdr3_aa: CASSQEAGGYGYTF; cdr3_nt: TGCGCCAGCAGCCAGGAGGCAGGGGGGTATGGCTACACCTTC
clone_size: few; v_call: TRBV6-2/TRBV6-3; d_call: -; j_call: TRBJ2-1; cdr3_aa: CASSHDGSSYNEQFF; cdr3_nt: TGTGCCAGCAGTCACGACGGTAGCTCCTACAATGAGCAGTTCTTC
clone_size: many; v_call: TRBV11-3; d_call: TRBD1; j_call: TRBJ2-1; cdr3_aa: CASSLARGPLNEQFF; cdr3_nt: TGTGCCAGCAGCTTAGCCAGGGGGCCATTGAATGAGCAGTTCTTC
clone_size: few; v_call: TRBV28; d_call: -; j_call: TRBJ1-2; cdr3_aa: CASTLKGYGYTF; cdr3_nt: TGTGCCAGCACCCTAAAAGGCTATGGCTACACCTTC
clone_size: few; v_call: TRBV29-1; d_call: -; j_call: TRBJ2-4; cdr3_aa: CSVRVAKNIQYF; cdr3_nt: TGCAGCGTTCGGGTAGCCAAAAACATTCAGTACTTC
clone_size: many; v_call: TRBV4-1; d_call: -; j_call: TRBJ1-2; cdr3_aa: CASSQALREGLGNYGYTF; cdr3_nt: TGCGCCAGCAGCCAAGCGCTTCGCGAGGGGTTGGGAAACTATGGCTACACCTTC
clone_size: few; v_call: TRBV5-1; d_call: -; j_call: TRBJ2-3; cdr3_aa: CASKAGSITDTQYF; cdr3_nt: TGCGCCAGCAAAGCAGGCAGTATCACAGATACGCAGTATTTT
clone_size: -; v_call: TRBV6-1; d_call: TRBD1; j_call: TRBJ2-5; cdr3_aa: CASSRMTDRGETQYF; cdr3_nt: TGTGCCAGCAGTCGTATGACGGACAGGGGGGAGACCCAGTACTTC
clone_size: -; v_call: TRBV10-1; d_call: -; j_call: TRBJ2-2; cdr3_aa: CASSGRFSTGELFF; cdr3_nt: TGCGCCAGCAGCGGGCGGTTCAGCACCGGGGAGCTGTTTTTT
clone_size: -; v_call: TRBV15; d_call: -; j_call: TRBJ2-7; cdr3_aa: CATSRDVGTHHSYEQYF; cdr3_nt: TGTGCCACCAGCAGAGATGTGGGGACCCATCACTCCTACGAGCAGTACTTC
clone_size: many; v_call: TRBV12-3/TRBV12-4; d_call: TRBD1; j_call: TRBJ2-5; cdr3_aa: CASRRGKETQYF; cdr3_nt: TGTGCCAGTCGCAGGGGGAAAGAGACCCAGTACTTC
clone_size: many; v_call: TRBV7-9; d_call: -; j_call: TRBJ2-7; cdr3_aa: CASRLDSYEQYF; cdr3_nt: TGTGCCAGCAGATTGGACAGCTACGAGCAGTACTTC
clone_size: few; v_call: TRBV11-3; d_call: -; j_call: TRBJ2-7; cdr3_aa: CASSLEQFSYEQYF; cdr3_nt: TGTGCCAGCAGCTTAGAACAGTTTTCCTACGAGCAGTACTTC
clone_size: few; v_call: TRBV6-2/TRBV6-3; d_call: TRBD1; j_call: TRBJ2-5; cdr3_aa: CASSQDRAIQTQYF; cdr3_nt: TGTGCCAGCAGTCAGGACAGGGCCATTCAGACCCAGTACTTC
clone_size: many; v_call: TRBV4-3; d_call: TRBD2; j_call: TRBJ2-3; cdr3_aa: CASSQGLAGGKDTQYF; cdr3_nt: TGCGCCAGCAGCCAAGGTCTAGCGGGGGGCAAAGATACGCAGTATTTT
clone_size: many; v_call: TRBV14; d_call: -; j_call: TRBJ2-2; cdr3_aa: CASSQERNVGELFF; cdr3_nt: TGTGCCAGCAGCCAAGAGCGTAACGTCGGGGAGCTGTTTTTT
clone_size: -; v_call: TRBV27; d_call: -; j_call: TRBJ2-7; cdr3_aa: CASSLLWAPRYEQYF; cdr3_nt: TGTGCCAGCAGTTTACTCTGGGCACCTAGGTACGAGCAGTACTTC
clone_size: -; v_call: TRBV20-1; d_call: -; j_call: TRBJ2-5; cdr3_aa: CSAGALGDGETQYF; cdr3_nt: TGCAGTGCTGGGGCTCTGGGGGATGGAGAGACCCAGTACTTC
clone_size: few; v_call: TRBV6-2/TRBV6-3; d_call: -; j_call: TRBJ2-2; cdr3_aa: CASSYAEHSLSGELFF; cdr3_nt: TGTGCCAGCAGTTATGCCGAACACTCTCTGTCCGGGGAGCTGTTTTTT
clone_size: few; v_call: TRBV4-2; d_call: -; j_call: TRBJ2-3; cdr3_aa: CASSQDKVGNTQYF; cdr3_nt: TGTGCCAGCAGCCAAGATAAAGTGGGGAATACGCAGTATTTT
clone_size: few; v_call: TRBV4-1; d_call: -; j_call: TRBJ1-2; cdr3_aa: CASSQGARKNYGYTF; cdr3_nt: TGCGCCAGCAGCCAAGGGGCCAGAAAGAACTATGGCTACACCTTC
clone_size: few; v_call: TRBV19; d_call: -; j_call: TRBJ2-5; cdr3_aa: CASSIGLGGRETQYF; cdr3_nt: TGTGCCAGTAGTATAGGCCTCGGGGGCCGGGAGACCCAGTACTTC
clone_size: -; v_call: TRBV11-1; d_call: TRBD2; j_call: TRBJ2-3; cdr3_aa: CASSLFLAGASTDTQYF; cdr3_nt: TGTGCCAGCAGCTTATTTCTAGCGGGGGCTAGCACAGATACGCAGTATTTT
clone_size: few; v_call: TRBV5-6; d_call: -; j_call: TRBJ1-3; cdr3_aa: CASSLDALNTIYF; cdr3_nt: TGTGCCAGCAGCTTGGACGCTCTAAACACCATATATTTT
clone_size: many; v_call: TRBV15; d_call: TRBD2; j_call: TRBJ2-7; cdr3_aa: CATSRDLTSGRSSYEQYF; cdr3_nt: TGTGCCACCAGCAGAGATTTGACTAGCGGGAGGAGCTCCTACGAGCAGTACTTC
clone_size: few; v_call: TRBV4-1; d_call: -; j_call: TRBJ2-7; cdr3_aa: CASSQEGPFYEQYF; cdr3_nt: TGCGCCAGCAGCCAAGAGGGGCCCTTCTACGAGCAGTACTTC
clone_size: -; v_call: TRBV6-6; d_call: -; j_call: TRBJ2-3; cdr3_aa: CASRQQSTDTQYF; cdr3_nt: TGTGCCAGCAGACAACAGAGCACAGATACGCAGTATTTT